The clone carrying this T cell receptor (beta chain) was recorded at least ten times. The antigen is not known. All donors were healthy, and all were Caucasian. Germline CDR1 and CDR2: LGHNA and YSLEER. This CDR3 is 20 amino acids long. Deletions cut 4 bases from V and 0 bases from J, with 22 bases between. TCRdb ran MiXCR on the 5' RACE reads and lists one entry per CDR3 protein. Counted here are about 240,000 distinct CDR3 sequences, 8% to 11% occurring once; the ten biggest clones make up 8% to 10%. This entry comes from a study of identical twins. Overall study findings and caveats: The abundant beta clonotypes from cord blood had fewer insertions, and memory repertoires had none of this.

The receptor was derived from a man aged 45-65 years in good health. The chain links TRBV4-3 to TRBJ1-6, with D perhaps TRBD1 (6 bases). The sequenced sample consisted of memory T cells sorted from blood. This CDR3 is CASSPRGGLGPSSYNSPLHF. In nucleotides, the CDR3 is TGCGCCAGCAGCCCCCGTGGGGGGCTGGGCCCGAGCTCCTATAATTCACCCCTCCACTTT.